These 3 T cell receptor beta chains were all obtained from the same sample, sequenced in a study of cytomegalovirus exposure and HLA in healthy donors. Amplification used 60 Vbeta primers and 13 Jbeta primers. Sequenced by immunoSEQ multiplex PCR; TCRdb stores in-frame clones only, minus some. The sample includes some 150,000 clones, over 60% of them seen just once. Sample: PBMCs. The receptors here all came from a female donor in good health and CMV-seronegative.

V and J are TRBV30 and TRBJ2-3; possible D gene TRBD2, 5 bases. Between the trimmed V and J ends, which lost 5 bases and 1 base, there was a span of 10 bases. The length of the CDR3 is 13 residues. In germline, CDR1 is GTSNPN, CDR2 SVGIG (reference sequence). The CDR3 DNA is TGTGCCTGGGATGTGGGAGGCACAGATACGCAGTATTTT. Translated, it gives CAWDVGGTDTQYF.

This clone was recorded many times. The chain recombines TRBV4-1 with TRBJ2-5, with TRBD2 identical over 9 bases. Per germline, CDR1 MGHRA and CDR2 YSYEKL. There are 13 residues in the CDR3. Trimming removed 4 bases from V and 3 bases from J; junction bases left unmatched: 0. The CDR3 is CASSPSGEETQYF. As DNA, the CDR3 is TGCGCCAGCAGCCCTAGCGGGGAAGAGACCCAGTACTTC.

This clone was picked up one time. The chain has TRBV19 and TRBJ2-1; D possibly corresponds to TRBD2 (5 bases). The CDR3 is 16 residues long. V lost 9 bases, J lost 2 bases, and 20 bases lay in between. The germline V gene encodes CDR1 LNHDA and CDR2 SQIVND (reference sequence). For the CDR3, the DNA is TGTGCCAGCACCAAGGAGGCGGCGGATACCTACAATGAGCAGTTCTTC. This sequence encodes CASTKEAADTYNEQFF.